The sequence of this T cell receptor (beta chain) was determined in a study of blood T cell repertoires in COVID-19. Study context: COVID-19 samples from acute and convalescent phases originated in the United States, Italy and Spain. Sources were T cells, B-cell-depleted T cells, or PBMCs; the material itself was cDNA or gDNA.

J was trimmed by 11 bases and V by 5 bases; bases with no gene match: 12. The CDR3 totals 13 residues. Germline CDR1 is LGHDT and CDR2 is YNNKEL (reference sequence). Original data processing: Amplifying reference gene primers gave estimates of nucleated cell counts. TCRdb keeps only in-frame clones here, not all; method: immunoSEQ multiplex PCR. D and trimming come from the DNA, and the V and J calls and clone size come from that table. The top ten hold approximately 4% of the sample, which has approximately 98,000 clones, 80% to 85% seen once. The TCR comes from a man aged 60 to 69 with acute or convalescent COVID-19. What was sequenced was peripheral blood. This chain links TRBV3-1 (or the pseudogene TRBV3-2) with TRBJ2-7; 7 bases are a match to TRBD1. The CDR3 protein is CASSSVKGATKYF. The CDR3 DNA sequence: TGTGCCAGCAGCTCCGTAAAGGGGGCCACTAAGTACTTC.